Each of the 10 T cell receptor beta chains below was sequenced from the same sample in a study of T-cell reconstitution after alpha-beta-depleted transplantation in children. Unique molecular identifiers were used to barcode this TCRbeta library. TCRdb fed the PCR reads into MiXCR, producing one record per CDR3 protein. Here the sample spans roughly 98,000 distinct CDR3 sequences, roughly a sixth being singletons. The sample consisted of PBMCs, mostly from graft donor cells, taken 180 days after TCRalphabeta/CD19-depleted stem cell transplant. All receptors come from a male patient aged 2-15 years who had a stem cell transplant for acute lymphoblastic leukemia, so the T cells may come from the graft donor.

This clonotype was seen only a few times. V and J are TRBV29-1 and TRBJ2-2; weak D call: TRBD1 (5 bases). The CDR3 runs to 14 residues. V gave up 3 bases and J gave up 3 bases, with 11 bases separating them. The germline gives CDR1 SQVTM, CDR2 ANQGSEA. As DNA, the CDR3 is TGCAGCGTTGAGTCCCAGGGCGACACCGGGGAGCTGTTTTTT. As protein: CSVESQGDTGELFF.

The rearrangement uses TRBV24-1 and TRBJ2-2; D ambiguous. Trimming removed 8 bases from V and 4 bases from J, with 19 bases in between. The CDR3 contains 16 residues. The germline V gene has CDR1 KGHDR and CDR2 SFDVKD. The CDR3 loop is CATMNSVGRTTGELFF. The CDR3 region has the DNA TGTGCCACCATGAATTCTGTCGGCAGAACCACCGGGGAGCTGTTTTTT.

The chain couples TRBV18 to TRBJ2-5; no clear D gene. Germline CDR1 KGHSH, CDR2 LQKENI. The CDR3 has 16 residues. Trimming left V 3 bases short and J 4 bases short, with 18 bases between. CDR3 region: CASSPHPVQISETQYF. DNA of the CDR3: TGTGCCAGCTCACCCCACCCTGTCCAGATATCAGAGACCCAGTACTTC.

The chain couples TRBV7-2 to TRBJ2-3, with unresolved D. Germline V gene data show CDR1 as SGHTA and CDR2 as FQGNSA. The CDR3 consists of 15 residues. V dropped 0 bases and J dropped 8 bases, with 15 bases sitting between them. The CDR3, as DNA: TGTGCCAGCAGCTTAGCGCTACTCCCCCCTATTACGCAGTATTTT. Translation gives CASSLALLPPITQYF.

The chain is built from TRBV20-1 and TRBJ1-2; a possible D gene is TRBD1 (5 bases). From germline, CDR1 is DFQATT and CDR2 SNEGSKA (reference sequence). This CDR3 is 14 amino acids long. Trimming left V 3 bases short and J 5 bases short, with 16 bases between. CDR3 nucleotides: TGCAGTGCTAGTATTTTGACAGAAAGTTATGGCTACACCTTC. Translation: CSASILTESYGYTF.

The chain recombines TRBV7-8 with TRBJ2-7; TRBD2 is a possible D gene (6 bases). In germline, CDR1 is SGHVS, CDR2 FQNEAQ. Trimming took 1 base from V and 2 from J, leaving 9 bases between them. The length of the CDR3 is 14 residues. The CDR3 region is CASSLGDLAYEQYF. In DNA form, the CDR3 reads TGTGCCAGCAGCTTAGGGGACTTGGCCTACGAGCAGTACTTC.

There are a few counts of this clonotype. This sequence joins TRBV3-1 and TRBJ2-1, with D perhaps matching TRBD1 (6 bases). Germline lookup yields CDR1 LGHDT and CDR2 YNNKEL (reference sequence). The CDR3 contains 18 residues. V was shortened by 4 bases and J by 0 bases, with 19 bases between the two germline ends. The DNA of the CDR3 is TGTGCCAGCAGCCCGATAGGGCAGGGGCCGAGCTCCTACAATGAGCAGTTCTTC. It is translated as CASSPIGQGPSSYNEQFF.

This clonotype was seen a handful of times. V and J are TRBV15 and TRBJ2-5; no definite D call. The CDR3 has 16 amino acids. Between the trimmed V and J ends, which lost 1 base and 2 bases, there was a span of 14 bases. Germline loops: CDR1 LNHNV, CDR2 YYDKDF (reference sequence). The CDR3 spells CATSRAGRSLQETQYF. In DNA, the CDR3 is TGTGCCACCAGCAGAGCGGGCAGGAGCTTACAAGAGACCCAGTACTTC.

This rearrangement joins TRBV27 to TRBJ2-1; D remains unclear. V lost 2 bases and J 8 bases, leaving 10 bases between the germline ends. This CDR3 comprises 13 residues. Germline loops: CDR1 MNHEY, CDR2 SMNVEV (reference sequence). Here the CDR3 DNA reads TGTGCCAGCAGTTTACCCGATCCCTATGAGCAGTTCTTC. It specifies CASSLPDPYEQFF.

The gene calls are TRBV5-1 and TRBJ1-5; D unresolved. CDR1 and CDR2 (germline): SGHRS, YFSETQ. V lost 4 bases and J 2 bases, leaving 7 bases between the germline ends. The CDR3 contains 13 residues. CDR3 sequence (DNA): TGCGCCAGCAGCCCGGACGGCAATCAGCCCCAGCATTTT. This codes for CASSPDGNQPQHF.